This T cell receptor beta chain was retrieved from a study of Graves' ophthalmopathy and Graves' hyperthyroidism. This clonotype was counted between two and nine times. Its antigen remains unknown. This may stem from a read error, because a much larger clone lies one nucleotide away. Hyperthyroidism cases were recent diagnoses of under 2 months' duration in people aged 18 to 65. Clinicians diagnosed using symptoms, serum thyroxine, TRAb, thyroid ultrasound and orbital computed tomography. CDR1 is DFQATT and CDR2 is SNEGSKA in the germline V gene (reference sequence). The germline V and J ends were trimmed by 4 bases and 5 bases, with 14 bases remaining between them. This CDR3 comprises 13 residues. Findings and caveats of the study: From stable hyperthyroidism, ophthalmopathy was separated by a 13-signature model with approximately 90% sensitivity and under 84% specificity.

From RNA, the CDR3 regions of TCR beta chains were amplified and sequenced. HTBI-primed RT-PCR formed the first round, and a multiplex PCR formed the second. TCRdb reprocessed the multiplex PCR reads via MiXCR and lists one record per CDR3 protein. Among hundreds of thousands of distinct CDR3 sequences listed, about 20% were seen once. This sequence originates from a young woman with stable Graves' hyperthyroidism. Some clones in this sample may be carry-over from other donors' samples. The sequenced material came from peripheral blood. The chain recombines TRBV20-1 with TRBJ2-5, with D unresolved. CDR3 DNA: TGCAGTGCTACCGCCTGTGTGCTGGAGACCCAGTACTTC. This gives the protein CSATACVLETQYF.